Below are 20 T cell receptor beta chains sequenced from a single sample in a study of shared clonotypes between healthy human individuals. Profiling relied on immunoSEQ multiplex PCR, and the TCRdb table lists in-frame clones only, not all of them. The sample has 950,000 to 1,200,000 clones; approximately 77% are singletons. Sequencing was done on a sample of memory CD4+ T cells from PBMCs. Subset reported: CD45RA-negative fraction. The receptors were gathered from a man aged 18 to 35 in good health. Some clones in this sample may be carry-over from other donors' samples.

The gene calls are TRBV9 and TRBJ2-7, with 9 bases identical to TRBD2. CDR3 length equals 18 residues. The germline V gene encodes CDR1 SGDLS and CDR2 YYNGEE. The J segment lost 3 bases and the V segment lost 4 bases, leaving 17 bases of the junction unmatched. CDR3 in DNA: TGTGCCAGCAGCCCACAGACGACTAGCGGTTCTCGGGGCTACGAGCAGTACTTC. Its protein is CASSPQTTSGSRGYEQYF.

This clone showed up just once. The chain employs TRBV5-1 and TRBJ2-3; either TRBD1 or TRBD2 may supply D (5 bases each). The germline V gene has CDR1 SGHRS and CDR2 YFSETQ. V was clipped by 6 bases and J by 4 bases, with 15 bases between them. This CDR3 is built from 14 residues. CDR3 residues: CASNFEGLADTQYF. Here the CDR3 DNA reads TGCGCCAGCAACTTCGAGGGGTTGGCAGATACGCAGTATTTT.

The chain has TRBV6-5 and TRBJ1-1, with 10 bases aligning to TRBD1. V gave up 0 bases and J gave up 7 bases; unmatched junction bases: 5. This CDR3 has 15 residues. CDR1 and CDR2 from the germline V gene are MNHEY and SVGAGI. The CDR3 DNA reads as TGTGCCAGCAGTTACTCTGGGACAGGGGACGGTGAAGCTTTCTTT. Amino acid sequence: CASSYSGTGDGEAFF.

The rearrangement links TRBV5-1 to TRBJ2-3; tentatively, D is TRBD1 or TRBD2 (6 bases each). Germline CDR1 is SGHRS and CDR2 is YFSETQ. This CDR3 is built from 15 residues. V lost 6 bases and J lost 1, with 15 bases in between. The CDR3 DNA follows: TGCGCCAGCACCTTTTGGGGGGCCCGCACAGATACGCAGTATTTT. It is translated as CASTFWGARTDTQYF.

This clone was seen just once. This rearrangement joins TRBV9 to TRBJ2-5; the D gene could be TRBD1 or TRBD2 (7 bases each). Between the trimmed V and J ends, which lost 4 bases and 5 bases, there was a span of 12 bases. CDR3 size: 13 residues. CDR1 is SGDLS and CDR2 is YYNGEE in the germline V gene. CDR3: CASSPQGGETQYF. The CDR3 DNA reads as TGTGCCAGCAGCCCCCAGGGGGGGGAGACCCAGTACTTC.

J is TRBJ2-3 and V is TRBV14, with 14 bases that match TRBD2. The V gene's germline CDR1 is SGHDN and CDR2 FVKESK. Losses at the gene ends were 5 bases for V and 4 bases for J; bases not matched to a gene: 8. This CDR3 is built from 17 residues. The CDR3 DNA sequence: TGTGCCAGCAGCGACCCGGGACTAGCGGGAGACGCAGATACGCAGTATTTT. The encoded protein is CASSDPGLAGDADTQYF.

V and J are TRBV5-6 and TRBJ2-5; weak D call: TRBD2 (5 bases). The CDR3 loop spans 16 amino acids. Per the germline V gene, CDR1 is SGHDT and CDR2 is YYEEEE. Between the trimmed V and J ends, which lost 0 bases and 1 base, there was a span of 13 bases. CDR3 amino acids: CASSLAGLVAQETQYF. The DNA of the CDR3 is TGTGCCAGCAGCTTGGCGGGGTTGGTGGCCCAAGAGACCCAGTACTTC.

Regarding this clone: The sample carries other DNA sequences with the same CDR3. The genes are TRBV19 and TRBJ1-2, with a possible D match to TRBD1 (5 bases). Per germline, CDR1 LNHDA and CDR2 SQIVND (reference sequence). The CDR3 consists of 13 residues. V was pared by 3 bases and J by 2 bases, with 7 bases between. DNA for the CDR3: TGTGCCAGTAGTATCGAGGGGAACTATGGCTACACCTTC. Amino acid sequence: CASSIEGNYGYTF. Variable domain in full (rest from reference TRBV19 and TRBJ1-2): DGGITQSPKYLFRKEGQNVTLSCEQNLNHDAMYWYRQDPGQGLRLIYYSQIVNDFQKGDIAEGYSVSREKKESFPLTVTSAQKNPTAFYLCASSIEGNYGYTFGSGTRLTVV.

V is TRBV19 and J is TRBJ1-5; D may be TRBD1 (5 bases). V was cut by 5 bases and J by 5 bases, with 16 bases left in between. This CDR3 is 15 amino acids long. Germline CDR1 is LNHDA and CDR2 is SQIVND (reference sequence). CDR3 protein: CASSLGAGGDQPQHF. The CDR3 DNA reads as TGTGCCAGTAGTCTTGGGGCGGGGGGAGATCAGCCCCAGCATTTT.

The CDR3 loop is CASSPIRQRRETEAFF. The CDR3 DNA is TGTGCCAGCAGTCCTATACGACAGCGACGGGAGACTGAAGCTTTCTTT. V and J are TRBV27 and TRBJ1-1; D is perhaps TRBD1 (5 bases). The CDR3 runs to 16 residues. Germline assignment: CDR1 MNHEY and CDR2 SMNVEV (reference sequence). V lost 5 bases and J 5 bases, leaving 21 bases between the germline ends.

Of note for this clone: One end of the junction fails to match germline, which may point to a read error. CDR3 loop: CASSLETGTGANVLTF. DNA of the CDR3: TGTGCCAGTAGTCTAGAGACAGGGACTGGGGCCAACGTCCTGACTTTC. The chain recombines TRBV19 with TRBJ2-6; 7 bases fit TRBD1. The CDR3 contains 16 residues. Germline CDR1 LNHDA, CDR2 SQIVND (reference sequence).

The chain couples TRBV5-6 to TRBJ1-3; 7 bases match TRBD1. The CDR3 is 15 amino acids. V lost 3 bases and J lost 2; bases outside the gene matches: 5. Germline CDR1 is SGHDT and CDR2 is YYEEEE. CDR3: CASSYPGQAGNTIYF. In DNA, the CDR3 is TGTGCCAGCAGCTACCCCGGACAGGCTGGAAACACCATATATTTT.

This chain connects TRBV28 to TRBJ1-1; 7 bases align to TRBD1. V lost 5 bases and J lost 4; bases outside the gene matches: 10. The CDR3 contains 15 residues. In germline, CDR1 is MDHEN, CDR2 SYDVKM. CDR3 sequence (DNA): TGTGCCAGCAGTGTGCACAGGGGCGGGGGCACTGAAGCTTTCTTT. This gives the protein CASSVHRGGGTEAFF.

CDR3 protein: CASRGTGGNEQFF. Written as DNA, the CDR3 is TGTGCCAGCAGGGGGACAGGGGGCAATGAGCAGTTCTTC. The chain links TRBV28 to TRBJ2-1, with TRBD1 identical over 11 bases. The V and J ends lost 6 bases and 6 bases, in that order; junction bases with no gene match: 1. Germline CDR1 and CDR2: MDHEN and SYDVKM. The CDR3 has 13 amino acids.

The chain is built from TRBV11-1 and TRBJ2-3; 8 nucleotides line up with TRBD1. Per the germline V gene, CDR1 is SGHAT and CDR2 is FQDESV (reference sequence). The CDR3 totals 16 residues. After removal of 2 bases from V and 1 base from J, the junction contained 5 bases not matched to a gene. CDR3 sequence: CASSLQGQGRTDTQYF. CDR3 sequence (DNA): TGTGCCAGCAGCTTACAAGGACAGGGCCGCACAGATACGCAGTATTTT.

This chain links TRBV4-3 with TRBJ1-1; D gene unclear. V was shortened by 0 bases and J by 10 bases, with 15 bases between the two germline ends. Germline V CDR1 and CDR2: LGHNA, YSLEER. This CDR3 comprises 14 residues. The CDR3 bases are TGCGCCAGCAGCCAAGATGTTCGAGGAAGCGGAGCTTTCTTT. This codes for CASSQDVRGSGAFF.

This clone was seen a handful of times. The rearrangement links TRBV7-3 to TRBJ2-3, with a weak D call TRBD2 (6 bases). The V and J ends lost 2 bases and 8 bases respectively, with 8 bases between them. Germline assignment: CDR1 SGHTA and CDR2 FQGTGA. CDR3 size: 12 residues. CDR3 amino acids: CASSLGGSTQYF. DNA for the CDR3: TGTGCCAGCAGCTTAGGAGGGTCTACGCAGTATTTT.

The chain is built from TRBV11-2 and TRBJ2-3, with 9 nucleotides matching TRBD2. The CDR3 loop spans 18 amino acids. Losses at the gene ends were 0 bases for V and 0 bases for J; bases not matched to a gene: 7. Germline lookup yields CDR1 SGHAT and CDR2 FQNNGV. CDR3 sequence reads: CASSLDASGAQSTDTQYF. In nucleotides, the CDR3 is TGTGCCAGCAGCTTAGACGCTAGCGGGGCCCAAAGCACAGATACGCAGTATTTT.

Remarks on this clone: At one of its ends the junction is not consistent with the germline gene, which may arise from a read error. The V and J genes are TRBV2 and TRBJ2-7, with D possibly matching TRBD1 (6 bases). CDR1 SNHLY and CDR2 FYNNEI come from the germline V gene. There are 12 residues in the CDR3. The CDR3 DNA reads as TGTGCCAGCAGTCCACAGGGTGCTGGGTTTGACTTC. This gives the protein CASSPQGAGFDF. The full variable domain, in which reference TRBV2 and TRBJ2-7 provide the parts outside the CDR3, is EPEVTQTPSHQVTQMGQEVILRCVPISNHLYFYWYRQILGQKVEFLVSFYNNEISEKSEIFDDQFSVERPDGSNFTLKIRSTKLEDSAMYFCASSPQGAGFDFGPGTRLTVT.

The chain uses TRBV6-5 and TRBJ2-1; the D gene could be TRBD1 or TRBD2 (5 bases each). The CDR3 is 15 residues long. From germline, CDR1 is MNHEY and CDR2 SVGAGI. Deletions cut 3 bases from V and 7 bases from J, with 16 bases between. The CDR3 loop is CASSYRDPGINEQFF. CDR3 in DNA: TGTGCCAGCAGTTATCGGGACCCCGGTATTAATGAGCAGTTCTTC.